What follows are 23 T cell receptor beta chains derived from one specimen sequenced in a study of blood T cell repertoires in COVID-19. Produced via immunoSEQ multiplex PCR; TCRdb's table is partial and in-frame only. Seen here are fewer than 45,000 clones, about 85% observed once, and the top ten hold 4.8%. The sample consisted of peripheral blood. The source is a man aged 45-65 years with active COVID-19.

As regards this clone: One junction end disagrees with the germline gene, perhaps due to a read error. The gene calls are TRBV4-3 and TRBJ2-5, with D possibly TRBD1 on 6 matching bases. The CDR3 consists of 13 residues. Germline loops: CDR1 LGHNA, CDR2 YSLEER. The CDR3 region has the DNA TGCGCCTGCAGCCGACAGGTCCAAGAGACCCAGTACTTC. It yields the protein CACSRQVQETQYF.

The chain couples TRBV18 to TRBJ1-3; the match to TRBD1 covers 10 bases. The CDR3 length is 15 residues. V trimming: 5 bases; J trimming: 8 bases; junction bases outside the gene matches: 9. Germline V gene lookup returns CDR1 KGHSH and CDR2 LQKENI. The CDR3 DNA follows: TGTGCCAGCTCATCCCCGGGACAGGGGCCGCACACCATATATTTT. It encodes CASSSPGQGPHTIYF.

The chain has TRBV6-4 and TRBJ2-1, with 11 bases identical to TRBD2. The V gene end was trimmed by 5 bases and the J gene end by 9 bases; junction bases not matched to a gene: 6. CDR3 length equals 14 residues. CDR1 and CDR2 from the germline V gene are MRHNA and SNTAGT. This CDR3 is CASSLAGGLTEQFF. CDR3 in DNA: TGTGCCAGCAGTTTAGCGGGGGGGCTAACTGAGCAGTTCTTC.

V gene TRBV7-9 combines with J gene TRBJ2-3, with 9 bases identical to TRBD2. The CDR3 length is 16 residues. Germline values: CDR1 SEHNR, CDR2 FQNEAQ (reference sequence). Trimming cost V 5 bases and J 5 bases; bases outside gene matches: 11. CDR3 nucleotide sequence: TGTGCCAGCAGCCCTCCTGCGGGGGGGGATAGAGATACGCAGTATTTT. Translated: CASSPPAGGDRDTQYF. Supplemented by reference TRBV7-9 and TRBJ2-3, the full variable domain reads DTGVSQNPRHKITKRGQNVTFRCDPISEHNRLYWYRQTLGQGPEFLTYFQNEAQLEKSRLLSDRFSAERPKGSFSTLEIQRTEQGDSAMYLCASSPPAGGDRDTQYFGPGTRLTVL.

This chain joins TRBV28 and TRBJ2-7, with 8 nucleotides matching TRBD1. V was clipped by 8 bases and J by 2 bases; unmatched bases: 8. The V gene's germline CDR1 is MDHEN and CDR2 SYDVKM. The length of the CDR3 is 14 residues. The CDR3 DNA reads TGTGCCAGCCTCTCAGGGGGCCACACCTACGAGCAGTACTTC. It is translated as CASLSGGHTYEQYF.

This clone occurred once. V and J are TRBV2 and TRBJ2-7, with D perhaps matching TRBD1 (6 bases). The CDR3 covers 10 residues. V lost 10 bases to trimming and J lost 6 bases, with 10 bases between them. Germline assignment: CDR1 SNHLY and CDR2 FYNNEI. The CDR3 coding sequence is TGTGCCATTTTGGGGGCCGAGCAGTACTTC. Encoded protein: CAILGAEQYF.

The gene calls are TRBV6-4 and TRBJ2-3; unclear D gene. Germline CDR1 reads MRHNA; CDR2 reads SNTAGT. CDR3 size: 14 residues. Trimming removed 5 bases from V and 2 bases from J, with 11 bases in between. The CDR3 loop reads CASSPSPTTDTQYF. DNA of the CDR3: TGTGCCAGCAGTCCCTCTCCTACCACAGATACGCAGTATTTT.

This chain links TRBV27 with TRBJ2-5; possibly TRBD2 for D (5 bases). V dropped 3 bases and J dropped 5 bases, with 13 bases sitting between them. CDR1 is MNHEY and CDR2 is SMNVEV in the germline V gene (reference sequence). The length of the CDR3 is 14 residues. CDR3 DNA: TGTGCCAGCAGTTTGGGGAGAGGTGGGGAGACCCAGTACTTC. Translated, it gives CASSLGRGGETQYF.

This sequence joins TRBV5-6 and TRBJ2-7; tentative D call: TRBD1 (6 bases). Germline values: CDR1 SGHDT, CDR2 YYEEEE. The CDR3 runs 14 residues. V dropped 2 bases and J dropped 4 bases, with 13 bases sitting between them. The CDR3 is CASSFPTGEYEQYF. Here the CDR3 DNA reads TGTGCCAGCAGCTTCCCGACAGGAGAATACGAGCAGTACTTC.

The chain recombines TRBV5-1 with TRBJ1-1; D is ambiguous. V was cut by 0 bases and J by 3 bases, with 9 bases left in between. Germline loops: CDR1 SGHRS, CDR2 YFSETQ. The CDR3 spans 14 residues. The CDR3 DNA is TGCGCCAGCAGCTTGGACAGAAAGGACACTGAAGCTTTCTTT. It codes for CASSLDRKDTEAFF.

This clone came up once. V usage is TRBV24-1 and J usage is TRBJ2-3, with D possibly TRBD1 on 6 matching bases. The CDR3 spans 12 residues. V was pared by 9 bases and J by 7 bases, with 13 bases between. CDR1 is KGHDR and CDR2 is SFDVKD in the germline V gene. CDR3 nucleotide sequence: TGTGCCACCCCCCGGACAGCTTATACGCAGTATTTT. Translation gives CATPRTAYTQYF.

The V gene is TRBV11-3, the J gene TRBJ1-1; D might be TRBD1 (5 bases). CDR3 size: 13 residues. Germline CDR1 is SGHNT and CDR2 is YENEEA. The V end lost 0 bases, the J end lost 4 bases, and 6 bases lay between the germline ends. CDR3 region: CASSLDQGTEAFF. As DNA, the CDR3 is TGTGCCAGCAGCTTAGATCAGGGCACTGAAGCTTTCTTT. Full variable domain (missing parts from reference TRBV11-3 and TRBJ1-1): EAGVVQSPRYKIIEKKQPVAFWCNPISGHNTLYWYLQNLGQGPELLIRYENEEAVDDSQLPKDRFSAERLKGVDSTLKIQPAELGDSAVYLCASSLDQGTEAFFGQGTRLTVV.

The chain is built from TRBV6-5 and TRBJ2-7, with D uncertain. Trimming took off 5 bases at V and 3 bases at J, with 8 bases between the two ends. This CDR3 region has 12 residues. CDR1 and CDR2 (germline): MNHEY, SVGAGI. CDR3 loop: CASSNFNYEQYF. CDR3 in DNA: TGTGCCAGCAGTAATTTTAACTACGAGCAGTACTTC.

This clone is a singleton in its sample. The chain recombines TRBV7-2 with TRBJ2-5; D unclear. Per germline, CDR1 SGHTA and CDR2 FQGNSA. Trimming left V 1 base short and J 2 bases short, with 8 bases between. The CDR3 covers 14 residues. DNA for the CDR3: TGTGCCAGCAGCTTAGAAGCTGCTCAAGAGACCCAGTACTTC. Translated: CASSLEAAQETQYF.

V usage is TRBV4-3 and J usage is TRBJ1-6; a possible D gene is TRBD1 (6 bases). This CDR3 has 18 residues. The ends were cut back, 0 bases at V and 0 bases at J, with 12 bases in the middle. Germline V gene lookup returns CDR1 LGHNA and CDR2 YSLEER. CDR3 bases: TGCGCCAGCAGCCAAGAGGGAGGGGGGAGCTCCTATAATTCACCCCTCCACTTT. As protein: CASSQEGGGSSYNSPLHF.

The count of this clone is one. The chain couples TRBV12-3 or TRBV12-4 to TRBJ1-5; D is undetermined. The CDR3 is 13 amino acids. The ends were cut back, 5 bases at V and 2 bases at J, with 7 bases in the middle. The chain's CDR3 is CASSPGGNQPQHF. As DNA, the CDR3 is TGTGCCAGCAGTCCCGGGGGCAATCAGCCCCAGCATTTT.

The V and J genes are TRBV2 and TRBJ1-1; TRBD1 matches 11 bases. J lost 6 bases, V lost 9 bases, and 12 bases had no gene match. The V gene's germline CDR1 is SNHLY and CDR2 FYNNEI. The CDR3 has 15 residues. The CDR3 is CASQNGGTGGAEAFF. The CDR3 nucleotides are TGTGCCAGTCAAAATGGAGGGACAGGGGGAGCTGAAGCTTTCTTT.

The J gene is TRBJ2-3, the V gene TRBV6-5; a weak D match, TRBD1 (5 bases). The CDR3 contains 13 residues. Germline values: CDR1 MNHEY, CDR2 SVGAGI. V lost 10 bases and J 5 bases, leaving 16 bases between the germline ends. CDR3 DNA: TGTGCCACCTGGTGGGGCGAGAAAGATACGCAGTATTTT. Translation: CATWWGEKDTQYF.

This clone turned up a few times. The junction departs from germline at one end; a sequencing error may be responsible. J is TRBJ1-1 and V is TRBV12-3 or TRBV12-4, with 7 positions matching TRBD1. The CDR3 is made up of 12 amino acids. In DNA, the CDR3 is TGTGCCAGCAGTTTAGGTCAGGGGGTTGCAGGATTT. Encoded protein: CASSLGQGVAGF.

V usage is TRBV18 and J usage is TRBJ1-2; a possible D gene is TRBD1 (6 bases). The V gene's germline CDR1 is KGHSH and CDR2 LQKENI. CDR3 length equals 14 residues. Trimming pared 0 bases from V and 11 bases from J, leaving 16 bases between. The DNA of the CDR3 is TGTGCCAGCTCACCACCGTGGACAGCCGTGAATTACACCTTC. Translating gives CASSPPWTAVNYTF.

V gene TRBV13 combines with J gene TRBJ2-7, with D unclear. Trimming removed 4 bases at V and 3 bases at J, with 16 bases between. Germline V gene sequence: CDR1 PRHDT, CDR2 FYEKMQ (reference sequence). This CDR3 is built from 15 residues. The CDR3 protein is CASSSGLVSLYEQYF. CDR3 bases: TGTGCCAGCAGCTCCGGGTTGGTCAGCCTCTACGAGCAGTACTTC.

The rearrangement links TRBV6-2 or TRBV6-3 to TRBJ1-6, with a weak D call TRBD1 (6 bases). Germline-derived CDR1 and CDR2 are MNHEY and SVGEGT. V lost 2 bases to trimming and J lost 10 bases, with 15 bases between them. The CDR3 loop spans 15 amino acids. In DNA, the CDR3 is TGTGCCAGCAGTTACCGAGCAGGGGTAAAGTCACCCCTCCACTTT. Protein: CASSYRAGVKSPLHF.

This sequence joins TRBV4-1 and TRBJ1-2; tentative D call: TRBD1 (5 bases). Trimming pared 0 bases from V and 7 bases from J, leaving 21 bases between. The CDR3 spans 17 residues. The germline V gene has CDR1 MGHRA and CDR2 YSYEKL. The DNA of the CDR3 is TGCGCCAGCAGCCAAGAGGAGGGTCGCAGGGCGGTCTCTGGCTACACCTTC. This gives the protein CASSQEEGRRAVSGYTF.